This T cell receptor (beta chain) was observed in a study of control samples from healthy donors and cancer patients. CDR3 length: 16 residues. Germline CDR1 LNHDA, CDR2 SQIVND (reference sequence). Trimming removed 1 base at V and 8 bases at J, with 20 bases between. Method: immunoSEQ multiplex PCR; TCRdb's copy keeps in-frame clones and lacks some. The sample carries roughly 18,000 clones, 88% recorded once. The receptor was derived from a woman aged 60 to 75 with head and neck cancer. This chain joins TRBV19 and TRBJ1-2, with D perhaps matching TRBD1 (6 bases). Input material: PBMCs. CDR3 bases: TGTGCCAGTAGTATAGGCAGGGGATATCTTCAAGGCGGCTACACCTTC. This translates into CASSIGRGYLQGGYTF.